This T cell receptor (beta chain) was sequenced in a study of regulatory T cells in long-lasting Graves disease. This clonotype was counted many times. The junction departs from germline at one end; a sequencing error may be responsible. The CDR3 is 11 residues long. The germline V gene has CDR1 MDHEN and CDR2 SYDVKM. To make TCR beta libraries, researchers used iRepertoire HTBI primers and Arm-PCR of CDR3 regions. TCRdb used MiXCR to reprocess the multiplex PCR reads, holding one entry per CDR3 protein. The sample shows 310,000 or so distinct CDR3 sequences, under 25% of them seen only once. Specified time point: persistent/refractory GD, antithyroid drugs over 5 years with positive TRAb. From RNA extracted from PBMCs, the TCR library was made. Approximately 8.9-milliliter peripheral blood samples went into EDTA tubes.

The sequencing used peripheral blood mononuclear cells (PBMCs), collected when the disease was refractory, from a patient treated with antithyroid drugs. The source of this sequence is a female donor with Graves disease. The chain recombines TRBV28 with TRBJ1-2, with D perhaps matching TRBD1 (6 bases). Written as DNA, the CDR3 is TGTGCCAGCAGTTTTTATAGGGGACATTTCTTC. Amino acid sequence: CASSFYRGHFF.